The rows below give T cell receptor beta chains drawn from one sample of a study of PD-1 and CTLA-4 blockade in melanoma. Using immunoSEQ multiplex PCR, the repertoire was profiled, and TCRdb retains in-frame clones only, with some absent. Of 25,000 to 40,000 clones in the sample, about nine tenths were seen once. The sample here was CD8+ T cells from peripheral blood, taken from a patient given anti-PD-1 treatment. These receptors were obtained from a human donor with melanoma. CDR3s include the opening cysteine and the closing phenylalanine or tryptophan. D genes are given only for firm matches.

TRBD2 TRBJ2-7 TRBV19 CASSIQGGYEQYF
. TRBJ2-3 TRBV27 CASTGQTSTDTQYF
. TRBJ1-1 TRBV12-3/TRBV12-4 CASSLGPNTEAFF
TRBD2 TRBJ2-7 TRBV7-9 CASSSESSGGRYEQYF
TRBD2 TRBJ2-1 TRBV27 CASTSGGSLSYNEQFF
. TRBJ1-5 TRBV7-9 CASSLAVGNQPQHF
. TRBJ1-3 TRBV5-5 CASSSEGLSGNTIYF
TRBD1 TRBJ1-4 TRBV27 CASSLGTEQATNEKLFF
TRBD1 TRBJ2-7 TRBV19 CASSISTGVSYEQYF
. TRBJ1-4 TRBV5-1 CASSPTLDSNEKLFF
. TRBJ2-3 TRBV27 CASTFADTQYF
TRBD2 TRBJ2-7 TRBV6-2/TRBV6-3 CASSRSGGDYEQYF
TRBD1 TRBJ1-2 TRBV11-2 CASSLLGQGAFYGYTF
. TRBJ1-2 TRBV9 CASSGNYGYTF
. TRBJ2-7 TRBV6-5 CASRQLSTYEQYF
. TRBJ1-1 TRBV9 CASSGTTENTEAFF
TRBD1 TRBJ1-5 TRBV30 CAWRPDRGPNQPQHF
. TRBJ2-3 TRBV6-4 CASSDSSRGGSVTQYF
TRBD1 TRBJ1-2 TRBV7-9 CASSLGTDYGYTF
TRBD2 TRBJ2-2 TRBV6-5 CASSRLAGYTGELFF
. TRBJ2-5 TRBV4-1 CASSHLEETQYF
. TRBJ1-4 TRBV19 CASSIDRGEARSGEKLFF
TRBD2 TRBJ2-7 TRBV6-2/TRBV6-3 CASSATGTSRQYEQYF
. TRBJ1-1 TRBV19 CASSQGRTEAFF